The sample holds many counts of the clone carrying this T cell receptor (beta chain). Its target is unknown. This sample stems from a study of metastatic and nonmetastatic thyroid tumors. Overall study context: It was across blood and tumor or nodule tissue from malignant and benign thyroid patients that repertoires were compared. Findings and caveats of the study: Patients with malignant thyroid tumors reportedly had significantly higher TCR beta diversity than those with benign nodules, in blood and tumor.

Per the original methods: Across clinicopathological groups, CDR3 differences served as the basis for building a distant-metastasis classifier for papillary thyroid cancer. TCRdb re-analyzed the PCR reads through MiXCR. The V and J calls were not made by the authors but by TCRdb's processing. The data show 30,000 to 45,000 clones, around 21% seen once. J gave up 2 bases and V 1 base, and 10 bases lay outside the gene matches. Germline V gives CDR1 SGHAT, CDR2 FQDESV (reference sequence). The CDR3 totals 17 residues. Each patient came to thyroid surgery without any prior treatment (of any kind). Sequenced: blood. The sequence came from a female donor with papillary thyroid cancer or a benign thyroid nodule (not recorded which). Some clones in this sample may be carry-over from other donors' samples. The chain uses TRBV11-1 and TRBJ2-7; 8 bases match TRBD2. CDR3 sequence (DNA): TGTGCCAGCAGCTTAGGTCCAGCGGGAGATAGTACCTACGAGCAGTACTTC. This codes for CASSLGPAGDSTYEQYF. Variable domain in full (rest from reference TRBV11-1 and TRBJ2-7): EAEVAQSPRYKITEKSQAVAFWCDPISGHATLYWYRQILGQGPELLVQFQDESVVDDSQLPKDRFSAERLKGVDSTLKIQPAELGDSAMYLCASSLGPAGDSTYEQYFGPGTRLTVT.